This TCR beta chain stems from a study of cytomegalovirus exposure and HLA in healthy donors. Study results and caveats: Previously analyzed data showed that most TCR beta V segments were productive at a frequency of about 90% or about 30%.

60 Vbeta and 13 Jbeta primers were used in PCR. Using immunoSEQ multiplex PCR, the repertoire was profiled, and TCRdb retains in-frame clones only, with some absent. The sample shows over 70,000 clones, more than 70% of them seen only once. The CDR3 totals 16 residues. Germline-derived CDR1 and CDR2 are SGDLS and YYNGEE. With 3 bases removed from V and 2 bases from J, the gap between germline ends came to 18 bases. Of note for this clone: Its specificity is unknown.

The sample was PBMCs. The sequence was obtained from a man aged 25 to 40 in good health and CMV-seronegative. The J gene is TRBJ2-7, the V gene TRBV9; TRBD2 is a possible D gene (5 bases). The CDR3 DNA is TGTGCCAGCAGCGGAGGCGGGCCAGGTTCTACCTACGAGCAGTACTTC. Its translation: CASSGGGPGSTYEQYF.